This TCR beta chain was found in a study of shared clonotypes between healthy human individuals. The assay was carried out at the deep level. Profiled with immunoSEQ multiplex PCR; TCRdb holds only in-frame clones, not every one. The table has around 2.1 million clones, approximately 96% seen once. Sequenced sample: naive CD4+ T cells sorted from blood. Specified subset: CD45RA+ positively selected. The TCR comes from a man aged 18 to 30 in good health.

The DNA for the CDR3 is TGCGCCAGCAGCTTGAGAGGGGTCAGTGCGACCGGGGAGCTGTTTTTT. As protein: CASSLRGVSATGELFF. V gene TRBV5-1 combines with J gene TRBJ2-2, with D possibly called TRBD1 or TRBD2 (5 bases each). This CDR3 is 16 amino acids long. CDR1 and CDR2 (germline): SGHRS, YFSETQ. Trimming took 1 base from V and 5 from J, leaving 15 bases between them.